One T cell receptor (beta chain) is described in this entry. The target antigen is unknown. This sample was included in a study of T cell responses to AZD1222 COVID-19 vaccine. The protocol was immunoSEQ multiplex PCR, while the TCRdb copy is restricted to in-frame clones and leaves out a portion. Here the sample spans over 110,000 clones, roughly 90% being singletons. Deletions cut 3 bases from V and 6 bases from J, with 15 bases between. Germline CDR1 MDHEN, CDR2 SYDVKM. This CDR3 comprises 16 residues. Study-wide findings and caveats: Targeting of unmutated variant regions was reportedly seen in nearly half of spike-specific TCRs. There were mostly white British donors and more females than males, and clonal diversity was possibly underestimated.

The sequence came from an adult who received the AZD1222 COVID-19 vaccine. The material sequenced was peripheral blood, taken 28 days after the second AZD1222 dose. The chain carries TRBV28 and TRBJ1-6, with D uncertain. CDR3 sequence reads: CASSFKNPLSNSPLHF. Here the CDR3 DNA reads TGTGCCAGCAGTTTCAAGAATCCCCTATCTAATTCACCCCTCCACTTT.